Listed below are T cell receptor beta chains from one sample, sequenced in a study of shared clonotypes between healthy human individuals. Generated by immunoSEQ multiplex PCR, the TCRdb table keeps only in-frame clones and is missing some. There are about 1.4 million clones in the sample; roughly 96% occur only once, and over 1% lies in the top ten. The sequencing input was naive CD4+ T cells sorted from blood. The receptors derive from a man under 40 in good health. Each CDR3 is given without its conserved first and last residue.

V gene: TRBV5-4; J gene: TRBJ2-3; CDR3 protein: ASSKGTTATDTQY
V gene: TRBV7-9; J gene: TRBJ2-4; CDR3 protein: ASSLGTSGAKNIQY
V gene: TRBV5-1; J gene: TRBJ1-2; CDR3 protein: ASSLGRQLGGHGYT
V gene: TRBV11-2; J gene: TRBJ2-1; CDR3 protein: ASSHRLAGVEQF
V gene: TRBV6-1; J gene: TRBJ2-2; CDR3 protein: ASSDMGVGTGELF
V gene: TRBV11-2; J gene: TRBJ2-1; CDR3 protein: ASSSASGSLVF
V gene: TRBV19; J gene: TRBJ2-1; CDR3 protein: ASGQGPGDEQF
V gene: TRBV19; J gene: TRBJ1-1; CDR3 protein: ASSIGGPRNTEAF
V gene: TRBV2; J gene: TRBJ2-5; CDR3 protein: ASSGTAGSETQY
V gene: TRBV10-2; J gene: TRBJ2-7; CDR3 protein: ASRVAGGPGEQY
V gene: TRBV9; J gene: TRBJ2-3; CDR3 protein: ASSVRSPRFWTSGTDTQY
V gene: TRBV7-2; J gene: TRBJ2-2; CDR3 protein: ASSLAGGPGTGELF
V gene: TRBV2; J gene: TRBJ2-7; CDR3 protein: ASSEAIGTGEAYEQY
V gene: TRBV10-1; J gene: TRBJ2-7; CDR3 protein: ASSSGSPYEQY
V gene: TRBV10-1; J gene: TRBJ2-3; CDR3 protein: ASSLPGLDTQY
V gene: TRBV6-5; J gene: TRBJ2-7; CDR3 protein: ASQRPGNEQY
V gene: TRBV7-2; J gene: TRBJ2-7; CDR3 protein: ASSLARTSGYYEQY
V gene: TRBV5-1; J gene: TRBJ1-4; CDR3 protein: ASSLEGGEKLF
V gene: TRBV19; J gene: TRBJ2-1; CDR3 protein: ASSSLGQGFAYNEQF
V gene: TRBV27; J gene: TRBJ2-7; CDR3 protein: ASSLSTGSYEQY
V gene: TRBV25-1; J gene: TRBJ1-4; CDR3 protein: ASSGFGGTAANEKLF
V gene: TRBV6-4; J gene: TRBJ2-7; CDR3 protein: ASRLLLPLSYEQY
V gene: TRBV14; J gene: TRBJ2-2; CDR3 protein: ASSHYPITGELF
V gene: TRBV28; J gene: TRBJ1-2; CDR3 protein: ASSFRRGTSYGYT
V gene: TRBV4-2; J gene: TRBJ2-3; CDR3 protein: ASSQDQQGGTDTQY
V gene: TRBV4-1; J gene: TRBJ2-5; CDR3 protein: ASSQENEETQY
V gene: TRBV9; J gene: TRBJ2-7; CDR3 protein: ASSVEGLAGEQY
V gene: TRBV18; J gene: TRBJ2-5; CDR3 protein: ASSQGRLETQY
V gene: TRBV9; J gene: TRBJ2-1; CDR3 protein: ASSVSRSGRSGEQF
V gene: TRBV6-1; J gene: TRBJ2-7; CDR3 protein: ASGLGPSGGEQY
V gene: TRBV7-2; J gene: TRBJ2-4; CDR3 protein: ASSLKLAGSLQY
V gene: TRBV6-1; J gene: TRBJ2-2; CDR3 protein: ASSVEGGTGELF
V gene: TRBV6-5; J gene: TRBJ2-4; CDR3 protein: ASSSIFRGSRNIQY
V gene: TRBV7-8; J gene: TRBJ1-2; CDR3 protein: ASSLPNSIGGYT
V gene: TRBV28; J gene: TRBJ2-3; CDR3 protein: ASSLRQITDTQY
V gene: TRBV14; J gene: TRBJ2-2; CDR3 protein: ASSQDTTTGELF
V gene: TRBV29-1; J gene: TRBJ1-1; CDR3 protein: SDFPMNTEAF
V gene: TRBV7-9; J gene: TRBJ2-5; CDR3 protein: ASSLEEEETQY
V gene: TRBV19; J gene: TRBJ2-7; CDR3 protein: ASSILTGSYEQY
V gene: TRBV29-1; J gene: TRBJ2-1; CDR3 protein: SGTARGSYNEQF
V gene: TRBV11-2; J gene: TRBJ2-1; CDR3 protein: ASSRPRLVLNEQF
V gene: TRBV5-8; J gene: TRBJ1-4; CDR3 protein: ASSLVENEKLF
V gene: TRBV28; J gene: TRBJ2-5; CDR3 protein: ASSLTRPQIETQY
V gene: TRBV7-8; J gene: TRBJ2-5; CDR3 protein: ASSLARTEETQY
V gene: TRBV18; J gene: TRBJ2-1; CDR3 protein: ASSLAGAYNEQF
V gene: TRBV6-1; J gene: TRBJ2-2; CDR3 protein: ASRRSNTGELF
V gene: TRBV5-4; J gene: TRBJ2-3; CDR3 protein: ASSLTKYTDTQY